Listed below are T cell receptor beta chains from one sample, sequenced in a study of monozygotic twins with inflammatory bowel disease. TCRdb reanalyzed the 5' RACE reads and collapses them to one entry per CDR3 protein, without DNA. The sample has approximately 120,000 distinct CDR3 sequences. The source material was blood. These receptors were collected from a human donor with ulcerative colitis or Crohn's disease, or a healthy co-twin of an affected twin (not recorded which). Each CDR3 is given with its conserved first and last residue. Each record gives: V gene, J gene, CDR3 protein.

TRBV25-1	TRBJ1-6	CASSDRVNSPLHF
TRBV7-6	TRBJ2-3	CASSPTSGAASTDTQYF
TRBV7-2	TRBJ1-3	CASSLGAGNTIYF
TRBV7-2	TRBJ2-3	CASSSLGVRTDTQYF
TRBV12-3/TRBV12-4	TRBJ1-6	CASSPGQGYNSPLHF
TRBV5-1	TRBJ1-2	CASSLYTTATVLTRGYTF
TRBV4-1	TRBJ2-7	CASSQDRWGLSSYEQYF
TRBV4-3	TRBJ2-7	CASSQAGARSYEQYF
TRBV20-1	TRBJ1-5	CSSRTGYDQPQHF
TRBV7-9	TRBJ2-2	CASSLLTSGSTGELFF
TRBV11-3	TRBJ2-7	CASSITESYEQYF
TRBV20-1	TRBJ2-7	CSAIGAWDSGEQYF
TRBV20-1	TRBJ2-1	CSASGGGREYNEQFF
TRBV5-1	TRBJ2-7	CASSSNRGEQYF
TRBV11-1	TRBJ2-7	CASSSDEYEQYF
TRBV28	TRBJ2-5	CASSAGTGKETQYF
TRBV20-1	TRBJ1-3	CSAREPGNTIYF
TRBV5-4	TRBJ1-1	CASSPRGQGSTEAFF
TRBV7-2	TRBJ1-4	CASSPNPDRVWDEKLFF
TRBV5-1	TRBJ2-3	CASSLGTVSTDTQYF
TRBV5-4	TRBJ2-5	CASGEAGEETQYF
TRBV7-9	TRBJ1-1	CASSSRDRGNTEAFF
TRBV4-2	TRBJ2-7	CASSPGLASYEQYF